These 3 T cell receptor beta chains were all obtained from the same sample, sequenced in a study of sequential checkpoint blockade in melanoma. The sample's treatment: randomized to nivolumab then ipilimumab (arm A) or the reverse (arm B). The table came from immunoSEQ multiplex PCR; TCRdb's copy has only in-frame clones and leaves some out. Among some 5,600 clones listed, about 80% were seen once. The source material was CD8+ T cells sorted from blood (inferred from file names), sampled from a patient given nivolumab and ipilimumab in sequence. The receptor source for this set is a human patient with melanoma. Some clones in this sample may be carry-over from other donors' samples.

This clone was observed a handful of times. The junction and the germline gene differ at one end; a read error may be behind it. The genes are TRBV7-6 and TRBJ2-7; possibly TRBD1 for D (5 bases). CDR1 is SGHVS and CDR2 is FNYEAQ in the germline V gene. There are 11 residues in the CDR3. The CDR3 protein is CASSLGVGLDF. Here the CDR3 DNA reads TGTGCCAGCAGCTTAGGGGTGGGGCTGGACTTC.

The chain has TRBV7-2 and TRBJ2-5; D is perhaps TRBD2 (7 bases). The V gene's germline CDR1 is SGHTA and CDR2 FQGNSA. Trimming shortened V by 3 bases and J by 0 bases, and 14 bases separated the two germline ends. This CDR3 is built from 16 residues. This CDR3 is CASSLGRGLYQETQYF. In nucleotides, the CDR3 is TGTGCCAGCAGCTTGGGGCGGGGGCTGTACCAAGAGACCCAGTACTTC. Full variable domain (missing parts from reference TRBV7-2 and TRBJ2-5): GAGVSQSPSNKVTEKGKDVELRCDPISGHTALYWYRQSLGQGLEFLIYFQGNSAPDKSGLPSDRFSAERTGGSVSTLTIQRTQQEDSAVYLCASSLGRGLYQETQYFGPGTRLLVL.

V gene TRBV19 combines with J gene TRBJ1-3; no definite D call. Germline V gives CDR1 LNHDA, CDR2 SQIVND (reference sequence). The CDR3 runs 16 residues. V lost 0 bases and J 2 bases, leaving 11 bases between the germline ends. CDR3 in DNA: TGTGCCAGTAGTATAGATCCCTCCTCCGCTGGAAACACCATATATTTT. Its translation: CASSIDPSSAGNTIYF.